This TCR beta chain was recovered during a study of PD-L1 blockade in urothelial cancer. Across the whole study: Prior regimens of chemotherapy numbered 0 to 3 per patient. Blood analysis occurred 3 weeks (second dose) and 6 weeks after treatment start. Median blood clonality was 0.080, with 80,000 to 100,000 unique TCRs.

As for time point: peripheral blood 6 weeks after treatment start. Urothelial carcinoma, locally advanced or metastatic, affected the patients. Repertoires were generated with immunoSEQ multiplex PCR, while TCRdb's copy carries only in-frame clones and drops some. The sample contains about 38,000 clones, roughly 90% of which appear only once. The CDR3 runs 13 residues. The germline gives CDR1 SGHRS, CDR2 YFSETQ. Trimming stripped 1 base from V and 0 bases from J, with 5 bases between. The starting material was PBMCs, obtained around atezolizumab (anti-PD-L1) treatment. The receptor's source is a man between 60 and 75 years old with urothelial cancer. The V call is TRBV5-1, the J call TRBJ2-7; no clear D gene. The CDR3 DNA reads TGCGCCAGCAGCTTGACAGTCTCCTACGAGCAGTACTTC. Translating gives CASSLTVSYEQYF.